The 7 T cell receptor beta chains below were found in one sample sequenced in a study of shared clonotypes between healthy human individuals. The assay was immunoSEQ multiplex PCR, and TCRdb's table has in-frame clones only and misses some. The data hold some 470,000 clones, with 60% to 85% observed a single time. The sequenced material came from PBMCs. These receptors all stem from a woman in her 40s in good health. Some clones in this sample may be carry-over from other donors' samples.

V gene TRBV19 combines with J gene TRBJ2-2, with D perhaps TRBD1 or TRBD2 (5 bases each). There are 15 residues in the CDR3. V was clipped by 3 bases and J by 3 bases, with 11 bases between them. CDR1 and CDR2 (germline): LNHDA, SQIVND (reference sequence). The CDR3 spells CASSIGGGYTGELFF. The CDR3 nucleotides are TGTGCCAGTAGTATTGGTGGGGGTTACACCGGGGAGCTGTTTTTT. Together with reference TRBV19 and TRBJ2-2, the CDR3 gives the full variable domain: DGGITQSPKYLFRKEGQNVTLSCEQNLNHDAMYWYRQDPGQGLRLIYYSQIVNDFQKGDIAEGYSVSREKKESFPLTVTSAQKNPTAFYLCASSIGGGYTGELFFGEGSRLTVL.

CDR3 coding DNA: TGTGCCACCAGCGGAGGACGAGGGACCTATCCTGAAGCTTTCTTT. Translating gives CATSGGRGTYPEAFF. This chain connects TRBV15 to TRBJ1-1, with a weak D call TRBD1 (5 bases). Trimming pared 5 bases from V and 6 bases from J, leaving 19 bases between. The CDR3 runs to 15 residues. Germline lookup yields CDR1 LNHNV and CDR2 YYDKDF (reference sequence).

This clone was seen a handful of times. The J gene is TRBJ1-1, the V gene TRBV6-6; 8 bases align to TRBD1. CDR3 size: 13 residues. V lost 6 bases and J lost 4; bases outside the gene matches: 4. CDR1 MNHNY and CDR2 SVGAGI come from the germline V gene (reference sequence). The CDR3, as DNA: TGTGCCAGCAGCGGTGACAGGGGCACTGAAGCTTTCTTT. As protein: CASSGDRGTEAFF.

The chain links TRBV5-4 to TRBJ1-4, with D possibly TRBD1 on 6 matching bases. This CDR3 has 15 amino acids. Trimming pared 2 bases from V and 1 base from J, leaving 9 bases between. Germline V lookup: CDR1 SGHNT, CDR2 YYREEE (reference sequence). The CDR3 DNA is TGTGCCAGCAGCTTAGGGGGGGGAACTAATGAAAAACTGTTTTTT. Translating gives CASSLGGGTNEKLFF. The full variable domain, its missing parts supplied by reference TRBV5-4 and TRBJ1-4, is ETGVTQSPTHLIKTRGQQVTLRCSSQSGHNTVSWYQQALGQGPQFIFQYYREEENGRGNFPPRFSGLQFPNYSSELNVNALELDDSALYLCASSLGGGTNEKLFFGSGTQLSVL.

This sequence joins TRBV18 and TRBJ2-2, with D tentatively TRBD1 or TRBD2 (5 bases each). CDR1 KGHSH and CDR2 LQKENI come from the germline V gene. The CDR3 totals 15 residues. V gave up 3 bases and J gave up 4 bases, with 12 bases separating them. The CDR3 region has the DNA TGTGCCAGCTCACCGGATATGGGGACCACCGGGGAGCTGTTTTTT. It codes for CASSPDMGTTGELFF.

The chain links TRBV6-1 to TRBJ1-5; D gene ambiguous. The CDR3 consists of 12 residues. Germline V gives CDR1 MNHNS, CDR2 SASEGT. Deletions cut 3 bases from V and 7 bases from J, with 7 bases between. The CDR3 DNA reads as TGTGCCAGCAGTGATCCGAGGCAGCCCCAGCATTTT. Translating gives CASSDPRQPQHF.

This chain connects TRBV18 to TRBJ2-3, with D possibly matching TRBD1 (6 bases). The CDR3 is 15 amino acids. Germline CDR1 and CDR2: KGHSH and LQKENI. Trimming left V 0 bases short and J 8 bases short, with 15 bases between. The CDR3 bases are TGTGCCAGCTCACCACCGGGCTCTCGAGGGGGTACGCAGTATTTT. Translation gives CASSPPGSRGGTQYF.